The 18 T cell receptor beta chains below all came from one sample that was sequenced in a study of tumor-infiltrating lymphocytes in primary liver carcinoma. Germline DNA was extracted too, while blood RNA derived from unsorted whole blood. Synthesis of TCR beta cDNA was carried out from 500 ng total RNA with a constant-region primer. Construction of TCR beta libraries relied on three successive nested multiplex PCR rounds employing slightly modified ARM-PCR. It was with TRBV1-TRBV30 forward primers and a C-beta reverse primer that the first two PCR rounds were run, at roughly 10 cycles each. TCRdb re-analysed the multiplex PCR reads in MiXCR, keeping a single row per CDR3 protein. This table has 150,000 to 200,000 distinct CDR3 sequences, about two thirds appearing once. The sequenced sample consisted of peripheral blood. The source of these receptors is a woman in her sixties or seventies with primary liver carcinoma and hepatitis B virus infection.

A remark on this clonotype: Possible read error: a much larger clone is one base away. The gene calls are TRBV7-8 and TRBJ1-2, with 11 bases matching TRBD1. Germline-derived CDR1 and CDR2 are SGHVS and FQNEAQ. CDR3 length equals 15 residues. This chain's CDR3 is CASSYMGQGVTGYIF. DNA for the CDR3: TGTGCCAGCAGCTATATGGGACAGGGGGTAACTGGCTACATCTTC.

This rearrangement joins TRBV5-6 to TRBJ2-3; 8 bases are a match to TRBD2. The CDR3 totals 16 residues. Germline loops: CDR1 SGHDT, CDR2 YYEEEE. J was trimmed by 0 bases and V by 4 bases; bases with no gene match: 7. CDR3 in DNA: TGTGCCAGCAGCGGGATCTTAGCGGGGAGCACAGATACGCAGTATTTT. Amino acids: CASSGILAGSTDTQYF. Full variable domain (rest looked up from reference TRBV5-6 and TRBJ2-3): DAGVTQSPTHLIKTRGQQVTLRCSPKSGHDTVSWYQQALGQGPQFIFQYYEEEERQRGNFPDRFSGHQFPNYSSELNVNALLLGDSALYLCASSGILAGSTDTQYFGPGTRLTVL.

A remark on this clonotype: A read error may account for a junction end that differs from germline. This chain connects TRBV11-2 to TRBJ2-4, with D possibly matching TRBD1 (5 bases). Germline CDR1 SGHAT, CDR2 FQNNGV. The length of the CDR3 is 17 residues. CDR3 bases: TGTGCGAGCAGCGTTTTTGTGGGGCCGCTAACCAAAAACATTCAGTACTTC. This translates into CASSVFVGPLTKNIQYF.

Of note for this clonotype: Lacking the conserved final phenylalanine or tryptophan, this CDR3 likely reflects a read error. The chain has TRBV11-2 and TRBJ2-7; D is ambiguous. CDR1 and CDR2 from the germline V gene are SGHAT and FQNNGV. CDR3 length: 12 residues. The CDR3 sequence: CAISLSSYEQYY. In DNA form, the CDR3 reads TGTGCCATCAGCTTATCCTCTTACGAGCAGTACTAC.

For this clonotype: A junction end diverges from the germline sequence, so it may reflect a read error. The V and J genes are TRBV4-1 and TRBJ1-2, with D unclear. The CDR3 covers 15 residues. Per the germline V gene, CDR1 is MGHRA and CDR2 is YSYEKL. The CDR3 loop is CVSSQPRTGNYGYTF. The CDR3 region has the DNA TGCGTCAGCAGCCAACCGAGGACTGGGAACTATGGCTACACCTTC.

Comment on this clonotype: One end of the junction does not line up with germline, which may come from a read error. This sequence joins TRBV4-1 and TRBJ1-3; a possible D gene is TRBD1 (5 bases). The germline V gene encodes CDR1 MGHRA and CDR2 YSYEKL. The CDR3 spans 17 residues. The CDR3 coding sequence is TGCACCAGCAGCCAAGGGTCAGGGAGGGCGACTGGAAACACCATATATTTC. It codes for CTSSQGSGRATGNTIYF.

This clonotype was counted many times. The J gene is TRBJ1-5, the V gene TRBV12-3 or TRBV12-4; the D gene is possibly TRBD1 (5 bases). The CDR3 loop spans 14 amino acids. V was trimmed by 5 bases and J by 0 bases, leaving 8 bases between them. CDR3 protein: CASSLQDSNQPQHF. The CDR3 nucleotides are TGTGCCAGCAGTCTACAGGATAGCAATCAGCCCCAGCATTTT.

In this sample, this clonotype turned up once. The junction departs from germline at one end; a sequencing error may be responsible. The chain is built from TRBV11-3 and TRBJ2-2, with no clear D. Germline-derived CDR1 and CDR2 are SGHNT and YENEEA. The CDR3 contains 13 residues. The CDR3 DNA reads TGTGCCGGCAGCCCTTTGGTGCGCGAGGAGCTGTTTTTT. Translation: CAGSPLVREELFF. The entire variable domain, with the rest obtained from reference TRBV11-3 and TRBJ2-2, is as follows: EAGVVQSPRYKIIEKKQPVAFWCNPISGHNTLYWYLQNLGQGPELLIRYENEEAVDDSQLPKDRFSAERLKGVDSTLKIQPAELGDSAVYLCAGSPLVREELFFGEGSRLTVL.

To note about this clonotype: A much larger clonotype is one base distant, so this may be a read error. The chain joins TRBV11-2 to TRBJ2-6; 8 bases are shared with TRBD1. The CDR3 has 21 amino acids. Germline V lookup: CDR1 SGHAT, CDR2 FQNNGV. CDR3 in DNA: TGTGCCAGCAGCATGGGGGGAGACAGGGGCATTTCCCTCTCTAGGGCCAACGTCCTGACTTTC. It translates to CASSMGGDRGISLSRANVLTF.

This clonotype was found many times. The chain employs TRBV12-3 or TRBV12-4 and TRBJ2-7; D may be TRBD1 (5 bases). The CDR3 has 14 residues. Trimming removed 6 bases from V and 6 bases from J, with 18 bases in between. The DNA for the CDR3 is TGTGCCAGCAGCTCCCGGGTAGGGCAGGGCGAGCAGTACTTC. Translating gives CASSSRVGQGEQYF.

This chain joins TRBV11-1 and TRBJ2-6; TRBD1 matches 8 bases. CDR3 length equals 17 residues. V was clipped by 7 bases and J by 2 bases; unmatched bases: 10. Germline CDR1 reads SGHAT; CDR2 reads FQDESV (reference sequence). The CDR3 nucleotides are TGTGCCAGCATCACCAGGACAGGGACTCCTGGGGCCAACGTCCTGACTTTC. This codes for CASITRTGTPGANVLTF.

A remark on this clonotype: At one boundary the junction diverges from the germline segment, which might be a read error. V usage is TRBV11-2 and J usage is TRBJ1-2; 7 positions agree with TRBD1. The germline V gene encodes CDR1 SGHAT and CDR2 FQNNGV. The CDR3 has 15 residues. Written as DNA, the CDR3 is TGTCCCAGCAGTCTGAAGACAGGGAATAACTATGGCTACACCTTC. It yields the protein CPSSLKTGNNYGYTF.

This chain links TRBV5-1 with TRBJ2-1, with D uncertain. This CDR3 contains 13 residues. Trimming took off 2 bases at V and 2 bases at J, with 5 bases between the two ends. The germline gives CDR1 SGHRS, CDR2 YFSETQ. CDR3 coding DNA: TGCGCCAGCAGCTTAGGTCCCTACAATGAGCAGTTCTTC. Residues: CASSLGPYNEQFF.

This clonotype was observed a few times. This chain joins TRBV30 and TRBJ2-7; D may be TRBD1 (5 bases). There are 15 residues in the CDR3. CDR1 and CDR2 (germline): GTSNPN, SVGIG (reference sequence). V was clipped by 5 bases and J by 2 bases, with 19 bases between them. The CDR3 here is CAWLLQAPRAYEQYF. The CDR3 DNA follows: TGTGCCTGGTTACTACAGGCCCCCCGGGCCTACGAGCAGTACTTC.

Points on this clonotype: A much bigger clone sits one base away, suggesting this may be a read error. V gene TRBV29-1 combines with J gene TRBJ2-7; possibly TRBD1 for D (6 bases). The CDR3 length is 13 residues. CDR1 is SQVTM, CDR2 ANQGSEA, per germline. Between the trimmed V and J ends, which lost 6 bases and 4 bases, there was a span of 16 bases. This CDR3 is CSVCTGSPYEQYV. The CDR3, as DNA: TGCAGCGTGTGTACAGGGTCTCCGTACGAGCAGTACGTC.

This clonotype came up many times. The rearrangement links TRBV6-1 to TRBJ1-5; D remains ambiguous. V dropped 3 bases and J dropped 0 bases, with 9 bases sitting between them. This CDR3 has 15 residues. The germline V gene has CDR1 MNHNS and CDR2 SASEGT. The CDR3 is CASSDLADSNQPQHF. The CDR3 DNA reads as TGTGCCAGCAGTGATTTGGCCGATAGCAATCAGCCCCAGCATTTT.

CDR3 sequence: CASSSPGPAAEQYF. The CDR3, as DNA: TGCGCCAGCAGCTCCCCCGGCCCTGCTGCAGAGCAGTACTTC. The chain combines TRBV5-1 with TRBJ2-7; D unclear. This CDR3 contains 14 residues. V was cut by 3 bases and J by 7 bases, with 17 bases left in between. Germline values: CDR1 SGHRS, CDR2 YFSETQ.

As for this clonotype: A read error may produce the germline difference seen at one junction end. The chain combines TRBV6-1 with TRBJ2-5; no reliable D call. Germline V gene lookup returns CDR1 MNHNS and CDR2 SASEGT. The CDR3 covers 15 residues. In DNA, the CDR3 is TGTGCCAGCAGTGAAGCGTTCTCAGACCAAGAGATCCAGTACTTC. Its protein product is CASSEAFSDQEIQYF.